One and the same sample provided the 32 T cell receptor beta chains below, sequenced in a study of cytomegalovirus exposure and HLA in healthy donors. The PCR made use of 60 Vbeta and 13 Jbeta primers. Profiled with immunoSEQ multiplex PCR; TCRdb holds only in-frame clones, not every one. The table has a few hundred thousand clones, under 80% seen once. Sequencing used PBMCs. All receptors come from a girl aged 2 to 9 in good health and CMV-seronegative.

The V and J genes are TRBV5-1 and TRBJ2-5; no definite D call. The V gene lost 0 bases and the J gene lost 1 base, with 7 bases spanning the gap. CDR1 and CDR2 from the germline V gene are SGHRS and YFSETQ. This CDR3 has 14 amino acids. The CDR3 DNA sequence: TGCGCCAGCAGCTTGGTAGAGTCCCAAGAGACCCAGTACTTC. Amino acid sequence: CASSLVESQETQYF.

V usage is TRBV25-1 and J usage is TRBJ1-5; no clear D gene. V lost 4 bases, J lost 1 base, and 5 bases lay in between. This CDR3 region has 13 residues. Germline loops: CDR1 MGHDK, CDR2 SYGVNS. Here the CDR3 DNA reads TGTGCCAGCAGTGGACACAGCAATCAGCCCCAGCATTTT. Amino acids: CASSGHSNQPQHF.

This clone appeared a few times. The DNA for the CDR3 is TGTGCCAGCAGTTTATCGGGGACAGGGGTCTCTGGAAACACCATATATTTT. The encoded protein is CASSLSGTGVSGNTIYF. V and J are TRBV27 and TRBJ1-3; TRBD1 matches 10 bases. CDR1 is MNHEY and CDR2 is SMNVEV in the germline V gene (reference sequence). The CDR3 is 17 amino acids. V shed 0 bases, J shed 0 bases, and the junction held 2 bases outside the gene matches.

The chain joins TRBV6-1 to TRBJ2-5; 8 bases match TRBD2. Looked up from germline, CDR1 is MNHNS and CDR2 is SASEGT. This CDR3 contains 15 residues. Trimming cost V 2 bases and J 5 bases; bases outside gene matches: 7. This chain's CDR3 is CASSERLAPGETQYF. The CDR3, as DNA: TGTGCCAGCAGTGAAAGACTAGCGCCAGGGGAGACCCAGTACTTC.

A few counts support this clone. The chain is built from TRBV2 and TRBJ1-4; maybe TRBD1 (6 bases). CDR3 size: 13 residues. Trimming left V 8 bases short and J 3 bases short, with 10 bases between. Germline V CDR1 and CDR2: SNHLY, FYNNEI. The CDR3, as DNA: TGTGCCAGCCTCAGGGGTCCTAATGAAAAACTGTTTTTT. This gives the protein CASLRGPNEKLFF.

This clone was seen a handful of times. The J gene is TRBJ2-5, the V gene TRBV9; D is uncertain. V shed 3 bases and J shed 5 bases, with 14 bases lying between them. Germline V gene data show CDR1 as SGDLS and CDR2 as YYNGEE. The CDR3 has 14 amino acids. The CDR3 nucleotides read TGTGCCAGCAGCGCAAACCCCATCGGGGAGACCCAGTACTTC. Protein sequence: CASSANPIGETQYF.

The V call is TRBV4-1, the J call TRBJ2-4, with a weak D call TRBD2 (5 bases). Trimming cost V 1 base and J 6 bases, with 10 bases left between them. CDR3 length: 14 amino acids. CDR1 is MGHRA, CDR2 YSYEKL, per germline. In nucleotides, the CDR3 is TGCGCCAGCAGCCAAGTGGGCCGGGGAAACATTCAGTACTTC. This translates into CASSQVGRGNIQYF.

The gene calls are TRBV7-6 and TRBJ1-5; 7 bases are shared with TRBD1. This CDR3 spans 14 amino acids. CDR1 and CDR2 (germline): SGHVS, FNYEAQ. V lost 5 bases, J lost 6 bases, and 7 bases stayed unmatched. The CDR3 loop is CASSPGTVSQPQHF. CDR3 nucleotides: TGTGCCAGCAGCCCAGGGACAGTCAGTCAGCCCCAGCATTTT.

This rearrangement joins TRBV2 to TRBJ1-6; 7 bases agree with TRBD1. The germline V gene has CDR1 SNHLY and CDR2 FYNNEI. The CDR3 length is 14 residues. J was trimmed by 7 bases and V by 10 bases; bases with no gene match: 10. The CDR3 region has the DNA TGTGCCACCTCCCAGGGGGGCCGGAATTCACCCCTCCACTTT. Translating gives CATSQGGRNSPLHF. Complete variable domain (other parts from reference TRBV2 and TRBJ1-6): EPEVTQTPSHQVTQMGQEVILRCVPISNHLYFYWYRQILGQKVEFLVSFYNNEISEKSEIFDDQFSVERPDGSNFTLKIRSTKLEDSAMYFCATSQGGRNSPLHFGNGTRLTVT.

The rearrangement joins TRBV29-1 to TRBJ1-1, with 7 bases fitting TRBD1. Unmatched junction bases numbered 21, after V lost 1 base and J lost 10 bases. This CDR3 contains 17 residues. Germline V gene data show CDR1 as SQVTM and CDR2 as ANQGSEA. CDR3: CSVEVRGRQGPLRGAFF. The DNA for the CDR3 is TGCAGCGTTGAAGTCCGTGGAAGACAGGGCCCCTTACGCGGAGCTTTCTTT.

V gene TRBV18 combines with J gene TRBJ2-7, with D unresolved. Trimming cost V 5 bases and J 5 bases, with 7 bases left between them. The CDR3 sequence is 11 residues long. Germline loops: CDR1 KGHSH, CDR2 LQKENI. The CDR3 DNA is TGTGCCAGCTCATCGCGAAACGAGCAGTACTTC. Translating gives CASSSRNEQYF.

The CDR3 spells CASSVGSNTEAFF. CDR3 nucleotides: TGTGCCAGCAGCGTAGGTAGTAACACTGAAGCTTTCTTT. This chain uses TRBV9 with TRBJ1-1; D call uncertain. Trimming pared 0 bases from V and 2 bases from J, leaving 5 bases between. The V gene's germline CDR1 is SGDLS and CDR2 YYNGEE. This CDR3 has 13 amino acids.

The chain joins TRBV6-6 to TRBJ2-7; perhaps TRBD1 as D (5 bases). Germline CDR1 is MNHNY and CDR2 is SVGAGI (reference sequence). The CDR3 contains 15 residues. V shed 0 bases and J shed 0 bases, with 9 bases lying between them. This CDR3 is CASSYSKGASYEQYF. The DNA of the CDR3 is TGTGCCAGCAGTTACTCGAAAGGGGCCTCCTACGAGCAGTACTTC.

The chain has TRBV4-1 and TRBJ2-2; TRBD1 might be the D (6 bases). V was clipped by 0 bases and J by 6 bases, with 17 bases between them. CDR3 length equals 17 residues. Germline-derived CDR1 and CDR2 are MGHRA and YSYEKL. The CDR3 sequence: CASSQDGGRGAAGELFF. Here the CDR3 DNA reads TGCGCCAGCAGCCAAGATGGGGGCAGGGGCGCGGCCGGGGAGCTGTTTTTT.

This clone occurred a few times. V usage is TRBV2 and J usage is TRBJ2-1; TRBD2 agrees at 8 bases. The CDR3 is 15 residues long. Trimming cost V 6 bases and J 7 bases; bases outside gene matches: 11. CDR1 SNHLY and CDR2 FYNNEI come from the germline V gene. The CDR3 DNA is TGTGCCAGCAGGCAAAGCGGGGGCCGGTGGAATGAGCAGTTCTTC. Translating it yields CASRQSGGRWNEQFF.

The chain has TRBV19 and TRBJ1-5, with a tentative D call TRBD1 (6 bases). Trimming stripped 5 bases from V and 7 bases from J, with 9 bases between. The CDR3 is 12 amino acids. Germline CDR1 and CDR2: LNHDA and SQIVND (reference sequence). The DNA for the CDR3 is TGTGCCAGTAGTCCCACAGGGCAGCCCCAGCATTTT. Amino acid sequence: CASSPTGQPQHF.

The V gene is TRBV5-5, the J gene TRBJ2-2; D remains ambiguous. The CDR3 consists of 13 residues. CDR1 is SGHKS, CDR2 YYEKEE, per germline (reference sequence). Trimming left V 2 bases short and J 5 bases short, with 7 bases between. CDR3 bases: TGTGCCAGCAGCTTACCCGGGACCGGGGAGCTGTTTTTT. Translated, it gives CASSLPGTGELFF.

V is TRBV27 and J is TRBJ1-5; D unresolved. Germline CDR1 reads MNHEY; CDR2 reads SMNVEV (reference sequence). This CDR3 region has 14 residues. V lost 1 base, J lost 5 bases, and 9 bases lay in between. The CDR3 is CASSLWAGDQPQHF. In DNA, the CDR3 is TGTGCCAGCAGTTTATGGGCCGGCGATCAGCCCCAGCATTTT.

This clone was picked up one time. The J gene is TRBJ2-7, the V gene TRBV6-1; 7 nucleotides align to TRBD1. The CDR3 is made up of 13 amino acids. V lost 6 bases and J lost 2; bases outside the gene matches: 4. From germline, CDR1 is MNHNS and CDR2 SASEGT. In DNA form, the CDR3 reads TGTGCCAGCAGCCTGGGACAGACCTACGAGCAGTACTTC. Translating it yields CASSLGQTYEQYF.

This clone was picked up one time. In the same sample, other DNA sequences code for this CDR3. V and J are TRBV13 and TRBJ2-5, with unresolved D. CDR3 length: 12 amino acids. Trimming removed 1 base from V and 5 bases from J, with 5 bases in between. Germline values: CDR1 PRHDT, CDR2 FYEKMQ (reference sequence). The CDR3 DNA reads TGTGCCAGCAGCTTAGCCGGGGAGACCCAGTACTTC. The encoded protein is CASSLAGETQYF.

The chain carries TRBV5-4 and TRBJ2-2, with D possibly matching TRBD1 (5 bases). The CDR3 has 15 amino acids. V was clipped by 0 bases and J by 5 bases, with 11 bases between them. Per the germline V gene, CDR1 is SGHNT and CDR2 is YYREEE (reference sequence). CDR3 coding DNA: TGTGCCAGCAGCTTGGTAGGGGTGGGAACCGGGGAGCTGTTTTTT. As protein: CASSLVGVGTGELFF.

This clone appeared once. The chain uses TRBV2 and TRBJ1-1, with a weak D call TRBD1 (5 bases). V lost 4 bases and J lost 2, with 11 bases in between. Germline-derived CDR1 and CDR2 are SNHLY and FYNNEI. CDR3 length: 14 amino acids. The CDR3 is CASSVGRANTEAFF. CDR3 bases: TGTGCCAGCAGTGTTGGCAGGGCTAACACTGAAGCTTTCTTT.

This clone turned up a few times. Here the CDR3 reads CASSFPRHGYTF. Here the CDR3 DNA reads TGTGCCAGCAGCTTCCCCAGGCATGGCTACACCTTC. The chain couples TRBV5-6 to TRBJ1-2; D not resolved. CDR1 and CDR2 (germline): SGHDT, YYEEEE. V shed 2 bases and J shed 6 bases, with 8 bases lying between them. CDR3 length: 12 residues.

The J gene is TRBJ2-3, the V gene TRBV10-1; perhaps TRBD2 as D (5 bases). CDR3 size: 14 residues. V was trimmed by 6 bases and J by 8 bases, leaving 18 bases between them. Germline CDR1 reads WNHNN; CDR2 reads SYGVQD (reference sequence). CDR3 bases: TGCGCCAGCAGAGCAAAGGACTTAACGGGTACGCAGTATTTT. Protein product: CASRAKDLTGTQYF.

V is TRBV9 and J is TRBJ1-5; 8 bases map to TRBD1. Germline V gene sequence: CDR1 SGDLS, CDR2 YYNGEE. This CDR3 comprises 13 residues. Trimming at V came to 2 bases and at J to 9 bases, leaving 4 bases not matched to a gene. Written as DNA, the CDR3 is TGTGCCAGCAGCGTGACAGGGGTATGGCCCCAGCATTTT. Amino acids: CASSVTGVWPQHF.

This rearrangement joins TRBV4-1 to TRBJ2-1, with D possibly being TRBD1 (6 bases). The germline gives CDR1 MGHRA, CDR2 YSYEKL. This CDR3 comprises 15 residues. Trimming took 4 bases from V and 2 from J, leaving 12 bases between them. The CDR3 reads CASSPHRDTYNEQFF. The CDR3 DNA sequence: TGCGCCAGCAGCCCCCACAGGGATACCTACAATGAGCAGTTCTTC.

The J gene is TRBJ2-1, the V gene TRBV2; 10 bases agree with TRBD2. This CDR3 region has 17 residues. The trim removed 6 bases at V and 0 bases at J, leaving 8 bases unmatched. Germline assignment: CDR1 SNHLY and CDR2 FYNNEI. CDR3 nucleotides: TGTGCCAGCAGAGGCTATAGCGGGGGGATCTCCTACAATGAGCAGTTCTTC. It translates to CASRGYSGGISYNEQFF.

This chain connects TRBV2 to TRBJ1-4, with D maybe TRBD1 (5 bases). Germline V gives CDR1 SNHLY, CDR2 FYNNEI. CDR3 length: 13 residues. V lost 7 bases, J lost 10 bases, and 16 bases lay in between. The CDR3 bases are TGTGCCAGCACCGGGGGAGCGGGGGGAAAACTGTTTTTT. It translates to CASTGGAGGKLFF.

The chain uses TRBV6-5 and TRBJ2-7, with a possible D match to TRBD2 (5 bases). V was pared by 4 bases and J by 5 bases, with 9 bases between. CDR1 and CDR2 from the germline V gene are MNHEY and SVGAGI. The CDR3 sequence is 12 residues long. The CDR3 loop reads CASSFGLDEQYF. The CDR3 DNA reads TGTGCCAGCAGTTTCGGACTCGACGAGCAGTACTTC.

This sequence joins TRBV6-1 and TRBJ2-1, with D perhaps TRBD2 (5 bases). Trimming took off 6 bases at V and 0 bases at J, with 9 bases between the two ends. CDR1 is MNHNS, CDR2 SASEGT, per germline. CDR3 size: 14 residues. In DNA, the CDR3 is TGTGCCAGCAGCCGGAGGAGCTCCTACAATGAGCAGTTCTTC. This translates into CASSRRSSYNEQFF.

The chain links TRBV2 to TRBJ1-2, with D perhaps matching TRBD1 (6 bases). The CDR3 has 14 amino acids. Per the germline V gene, CDR1 is SNHLY and CDR2 is FYNNEI. Trimming removed 7 bases at V and 7 bases at J, with 19 bases between. The CDR3 region is CASKDLQGNGGYTF. Here the CDR3 DNA reads TGTGCCAGCAAAGATTTACAGGGAAATGGTGGCTACACCTTC.

This chain uses TRBV12-5 with TRBJ1-1; D possibly corresponds to TRBD1 (5 bases). Germline V gene sequence: CDR1 LGHNT, CDR2 FRNRAP. The CDR3 runs 13 residues. Trimming cost V 10 bases and J 3 bases, with 15 bases left between them. In DNA, the CDR3 is TGTGCTACATTCCCCGACAGTTACACTGAAGCTTTCTTT. Residues: CATFPDSYTEAFF.